The 22 T cell receptor beta chains listed next were all sequenced from one sample in a study of blood T cell repertoires in COVID-19. TCRdb's copy holds only in-frame clones and misses some; the assay was immunoSEQ multiplex PCR. The table has 330,000 or so clones, 88% seen once; the top ten hold under 6%. The sequencing sample was made of PBMCs or T cells enriched from blood (not recorded which). The receptors derive from a man younger than 40 who had recovered from COVID-19.

This chain joins TRBV29-1 and TRBJ2-7; 8 nucleotides align to TRBD2. Unmatched junction bases numbered 9, after V lost 4 bases and J lost 7 bases. CDR1 and CDR2 from the germline V gene are SQVTM and ANQGSEA. This CDR3 is built from 13 residues. CDR3 residues: CSVGGTSGGEQYF. CDR3 nucleotide sequence: TGCAGCGTTGGTGGGACTAGTGGCGGAGAGCAGTACTTC.

CDR3 loop: CASSLGQGHYGYTF. CDR3 coding DNA: TGTGCCAGCAGCCTGGGACAGGGGCACTATGGCTACACCTTC. The chain combines TRBV5-6 with TRBJ1-2; 10 bases align to TRBD1. Germline values: CDR1 SGHDT, CDR2 YYEEEE. CDR3 length equals 14 residues. The V segment lost 4 bases and the J segment 3 bases; nucleotides outside the gene matches: 3.

The V and J genes are TRBV3-1 (or the pseudogene TRBV3-2) and TRBJ2-2, with 7 bases identical to TRBD1. V lost 2 bases, J lost 6 bases, and 9 bases stayed unmatched. The germline V gene has CDR1 LGHDT and CDR2 YNNKEL (reference sequence). The CDR3 runs 16 residues. The CDR3 coding sequence is TGTGCCAGCAGCCAAACGACAGGGTGGGGCGCCGGGGAGCTGTTTTTT. Protein: CASSQTTGWGAGELFF.

The chain carries TRBV7-9 and TRBJ1-1; 9 bases line up with TRBD1. The CDR3 contains 15 residues. Germline trimming cut 4 bases from V and 4 bases from J; bases unmatched to any gene: 7. In germline, CDR1 is SEHNR, CDR2 FQNEAQ (reference sequence). As DNA, the CDR3 is TGTGCCAGCAGCTGGGGCGGACAGGGGAGCACTGAAGCTTTCTTT. Translated, it gives CASSWGGQGSTEAFF.

The genes are TRBV15 and TRBJ2-3, with TRBD2 matching 10 bases. Germline V gene lookup returns CDR1 LNHNV and CDR2 YYDKDF (reference sequence). The CDR3 runs 14 residues. Germline trimming cut 3 bases from V and 4 bases from J; bases unmatched to any gene: 1. CDR3 amino acids: CATSRTSGPDTQYF. The CDR3 bases are TGTGCCACCAGCAGGACTAGCGGGCCAGATACGCAGTATTTT.

The rearrangement joins TRBV27 to TRBJ2-3, with TRBD2 matching over 7 bases. Germline CDR1 MNHEY, CDR2 SMNVEV (reference sequence). With V trimmed by 2 bases and J by 2 bases, 10 bases remained unmatched. The CDR3 extends over 17 amino acids. The CDR3 DNA follows: TGTGCCAGCAGTTTAAACCTAAAGCGGGGAGTCACAGATACGCAGTATTTT. This encodes CASSLNLKRGVTDTQYF.

The chain carries TRBV6-5 and TRBJ2-7, with a tentative D call TRBD2 (5 bases). V gave up 3 bases and J gave up 3 bases, with 12 bases separating them. The CDR3 runs to 14 residues. CDR1 MNHEY and CDR2 SVGAGI come from the germline V gene. The DNA for the CDR3 is TGTGCCAGCAGTTATTATTCGGGGATCTACGAGCAGTACTTC. Amino acids: CASSYYSGIYEQYF.

This clone was seen a single time. The V gene is TRBV24-1, the J gene TRBJ2-2; weak D call: TRBD1 (5 bases). CDR3 length: 15 amino acids. V was cut by 9 bases and J by 0 bases, with 13 bases left in between. The germline gives CDR1 KGHDR, CDR2 SFDVKD. The DNA of the CDR3 is TGTGCCACCGCAGGGTCCCCCACGAACACCGGGGAGCTGTTTTTT. It is translated as CATAGSPTNTGELFF.

This clone was observed a single time. V is TRBV18 and J is TRBJ2-2; no definite D call. The CDR3 consists of 13 residues. Germline CDR1 and CDR2: KGHSH and LQKENI. V lost 5 bases and J lost 1, with 5 bases in between. The CDR3 DNA reads as TGTGCCAGCTCAGTCGTGAACACCGGGGAGCTGTTTTTT. Its protein is CASSVVNTGELFF.

This clone was counted only a few times. This chain joins TRBV19 and TRBJ2-3; 9 bases are a match to TRBD1. V lost 10 bases, J lost 2 bases, and 4 bases stayed unmatched. Per germline, CDR1 LNHDA and CDR2 SQIVND (reference sequence). The CDR3 totals 13 residues. CDR3 in amino acids: CATRDRDTDTQYF. The CDR3 bases are TGTGCCACCCGGGACAGGGACACAGATACGCAGTATTTT.

The genes are TRBV7-9 and TRBJ2-2, with 8 bases identical to TRBD1. The J segment lost 7 bases and the V segment lost 7 bases, leaving 5 bases of the junction unmatched. There are 13 residues in the CDR3. Germline V gives CDR1 SEHNR, CDR2 FQNEAQ (reference sequence). The CDR3, as DNA: TGTGCCAGCATCCAGGGGGCTGTCGGGGAGCTGTTTTTT. Its protein is CASIQGAVGELFF. Full variable domain (missing parts from reference TRBV7-9 and TRBJ2-2): DTGVSQNPRHKITKRGQNVTFRCDPISEHNRLYWYRQTLGQGPEFLTYFQNEAQLEKSRLLSDRFSAERPKGSFSTLEIQRTEQGDSAMYLCASIQGAVGELFFGEGSRLTVL.

The chain is built from TRBV6-4 and TRBJ2-7, with 12 positions matching TRBD2. The germline V gene encodes CDR1 MRHNA and CDR2 SNTAGT. The CDR3 sequence is 19 residues long. V was pared by 2 bases and J by 3 bases, with 14 bases of the junction left unmatched. The CDR3 reads CASSDGASGGAIELYEQYF. The CDR3 coding sequence is TGTGCCAGCAGTGACGGCGCTAGCGGGGGGGCTATAGAGCTCTACGAGCAGTACTTC.

The genes are TRBV11-3 and TRBJ2-1, with D tentatively TRBD2 (5 bases). The CDR3 consists of 15 residues. V was cut by 1 base and J by 2 bases, with 9 bases left in between. The germline V gene has CDR1 SGHNT and CDR2 YENEEA. In DNA, the CDR3 is TGTGCCAGCAGCTTAGCCCCGAGGGCCTACAATGAGCAGTTCTTC. It encodes CASSLAPRAYNEQFF.

The gene calls are TRBV18 and TRBJ1-2, with a weak D call TRBD1 (6 bases). Trimming pared 1 base from V and 2 bases from J, leaving 23 bases between. Per the germline V gene, CDR1 is KGHSH and CDR2 is LQKENI. The CDR3 sequence is 19 residues long. CDR3 region: CASSPLTRGSGRLNYGYTF. The DNA for the CDR3 is TGTGCCAGCTCACCACTTACCAGGGGTAGTGGACGCCTAAACTATGGCTACACCTTC. The whole variable domain, remainder taken from reference TRBV18 and TRBJ1-2, is NAGVMQNPRHLVRRRGQEARLRCSPMKGHSHVYWYRQLPEEGLKFMVYLQKENIIDESGMPKERFSAEFPKEGPSILRIQQVVRGDSAAYFCASSPLTRGSGRLNYGYTFGSGTRLTVV.

V is TRBV28 and J is TRBJ2-1; 7 bases are a match to TRBD2. This CDR3 comprises 15 residues. Germline loops: CDR1 MDHEN, CDR2 SYDVKM. Losses at the gene ends were 2 bases for V and 3 bases for J; bases not matched to a gene: 4. For the CDR3, the DNA is TGTGCCAGCAGTTTAGCGGGGGTTGTCTACAATGAGCAGTTCTTC. Translation: CASSLAGVVYNEQFF. The variable domain in full, completed from reference TRBV28 and TRBJ2-1, reads DVKVTQSSRYLVKRTGEKVFLECVQDMDHENMFWYRQDPGLGLRLIYFSYDVKMKEKGDIPEGYSVSREKKERFSLILESASTNQTSMYLCASSLAGVVYNEQFFGPGTRLTVL.

This clone came up a few times. The rearrangement joins TRBV2 to TRBJ1-5; 7 bases are shared with TRBD1. The CDR3 spans 15 residues. Germline assignment: CDR1 SNHLY and CDR2 FYNNEI. V lost 3 bases, J lost 1 base, and 3 bases stayed unmatched. The CDR3, as DNA: TGTGCCAGCAGTGAGGAGGGGGCAAGCAATCAGCCCCAGCATTTT. It codes for CASSEEGASNQPQHF. The full variable domain, with the rest looked up from reference TRBV2 and TRBJ1-5, is EPEVTQTPSHQVTQMGQEVILRCVPISNHLYFYWYRQILGQKVEFLVSFYNNEISEKSEIFDDQFSVERPDGSNFTLKIRSTKLEDSAMYFCASSEEGASNQPQHFGDGTRLSIL.

The chain has TRBV19 and TRBJ2-6; D ambiguous. Deletions cut 4 bases from V and 0 bases from J, with 16 bases between. The length of the CDR3 is 18 residues. Germline values: CDR1 LNHDA, CDR2 SQIVND (reference sequence). For the CDR3, the DNA is TGTGCCAGTAGTACGTGGGCCCGACAAAACTCTGGGGCCAACGTCCTGACTTTC. Translated: CASSTWARQNSGANVLTF.

V usage is TRBV19 and J usage is TRBJ1-1; D remains ambiguous. V lost 3 bases, J lost 4 bases, and 12 bases lay in between. The CDR3 spans 14 residues. Germline V lookup: CDR1 LNHDA, CDR2 SQIVND (reference sequence). The CDR3 region has the DNA TGTGCCAGTAGTATGGGCCCTCGGGGCACTGAAGCTTTCTTT. Translating gives CASSMGPRGTEAFF.

The chain links TRBV24-1 to TRBJ2-1; possibly TRBD1 for D (7 bases). CDR3 length equals 15 residues. Trimming shortened V by 6 bases and J by 5 bases, and 16 bases separated the two germline ends. Per germline, CDR1 KGHDR and CDR2 SFDVKD. The CDR3 region has the DNA TGTGCCACCAGTACCGGAGGGACAGCTGACAATGAGCAGTTCTTC. It translates to CATSTGGTADNEQFF.

This chain links TRBV10-3 with TRBJ2-5; TRBD2 might be the D (6 bases). Germline-derived CDR1 and CDR2 are ENHRY and SYGVKD. The CDR3 contains 15 residues. The V end was cut by 2 bases, the J end by 4 bases, with 14 bases between. CDR3 DNA sequence: TGTGCCATCAGTGAGGAGGCGGGGATGGGAGAGACCCAGTACTTC. Its translation: CAISEEAGMGETQYF.

A single count supports this clone. The chain uses TRBV5-1 and TRBJ2-7; 8 nucleotides align to TRBD2. The CDR3 loop spans 15 amino acids. Germline V gene data show CDR1 as SGHRS and CDR2 as YFSETQ. J gave up 2 bases and V 0 bases, and 4 bases lay outside the gene matches. The CDR3 protein is CASSLVAGSTYEQYF. In nucleotides, the CDR3 is TGCGCCAGCAGCTTGGTAGCGGGATCTACCTACGAGCAGTACTTC.

The chain carries TRBV6-1 and TRBJ2-5; perhaps TRBD1 as D (5 bases). CDR3 length: 13 amino acids. Trimming stripped 3 bases from V and 4 bases from J, with 9 bases between. Germline CDR1 MNHNS, CDR2 SASEGT. CDR3 amino acids: CASSDQGSETQYF. The DNA of the CDR3 is TGTGCCAGCAGTGATCAGGGCTCAGAGACCCAGTACTTC.